These 14 T cell receptor beta chains were sequenced from one sample in a study of T cell responses to AZD1222 COVID-19 vaccine. The method was immunoSEQ multiplex PCR; TCRdb's version includes in-frame clones alone and lacks a portion of them. The data show 140,000 to 150,000 clones, with about 94% seen just once and under 6.5% held by the top ten. The sample was peripheral blood, taken on day 0 of AZD1222 vaccination. All receptors come from an adult in good health.

This rearrangement joins TRBV29-1 to TRBJ1-2, with TRBD1 matching over 11 bases. V shed 1 base and J 4 bases; nucleotides not matched to a gene: 5. Per the germline V gene, CDR1 is SQVTM and CDR2 is ANQGSEA. The CDR3 sequence is 15 residues long. The CDR3 reads CSVEGRDRGTYGYTF. In nucleotides, the CDR3 is TGCAGCGTTGAAGGCCGGGACAGGGGGACCTATGGCTACACCTTC.

The chain employs TRBV9 and TRBJ2-7, with D maybe TRBD2 (7 bases). The CDR3 sequence is 17 residues long. Germline V gene sequence: CDR1 SGDLS, CDR2 YYNGEE. Trimming shortened V by 3 bases and J by 0 bases, and 19 bases separated the two germline ends. CDR3 nucleotides: TGTGCCAGCAGCGGGAACAGGGCCCCGGGGGGCTCCTACGAGCAGTACTTC. This sequence encodes CASSGNRAPGGSYEQYF.

The genes are TRBV20-1 and TRBJ2-2; no firm D call. The V and J ends lost 3 bases and 2 bases respectively, with 13 bases between them. There are 15 residues in the CDR3. Germline assignment: CDR1 DFQATT and CDR2 SNEGSKA (reference sequence). DNA of the CDR3: TGCAGTGCTAGTAGGGCTAGTAGTAACACCGGGGAGCTGTTTTTT. This sequence encodes CSASRASSNTGELFF.

The chain is built from TRBV19 and TRBJ2-5; 13 nucleotides agree with TRBD2. The CDR3 length is 16 residues. The germline V gene encodes CDR1 LNHDA and CDR2 SQIVND (reference sequence). Losses at the gene ends were 5 bases for V and 3 bases for J; bases not matched to a gene: 6. CDR3 coding DNA: TGTGCCAGTAGTCCCTCTGGACTAGCGGGGGAAGAGACCCAGTACTTC. It encodes CASSPSGLAGEETQYF.

The rearrangement joins TRBV19 to TRBJ1-5; D unresolved. CDR1 and CDR2 from the germline V gene are LNHDA and SQIVND (reference sequence). The CDR3 covers 13 residues. Trimming removed 6 bases at V and 3 bases at J, with 9 bases between. The CDR3 DNA follows: TGTGCCAGTAGAGGTCTTAACAATCAGCCCCAGCATTTT. This encodes CASRGLNNQPQHF. Using reference TRBV19 and TRBJ1-5 for the parts outside the CDR3, the full variable domain is DGGITQSPKYLFRKEGQNVTLSCEQNLNHDAMYWYRQDPGQGLRLIYYSQIVNDFQKGDIAEGYSVSREKKESFPLTVTSAQKNPTAFYLCASRGLNNQPQHFGDGTRLSIL.

V and J are TRBV2 and TRBJ1-3; tentatively, D is TRBD1 (6 bases). The CDR3 covers 14 residues. Trimming cost V 6 bases and J 0 bases, with 9 bases left between them. Germline CDR1 is SNHLY and CDR2 is FYNNEI. Written as DNA, the CDR3 is TGTGCCAGCAGCGCGGACAGCTCTGGAAACACCATATATTTT. It encodes CASSADSSGNTIYF.

A single count supports this clone. V is TRBV12-5 and J is TRBJ1-4; D call uncertain. The germline gives CDR1 LGHNT, CDR2 FRNRAP. The length of the CDR3 is 14 residues. Trimming stripped 1 base from V and 8 bases from J, with 11 bases between. The DNA for the CDR3 is TGTGCTAGTGGTTTGGATCTACCCGCGGAAAAACTGTTTTTT. This gives the protein CASGLDLPAEKLFF.

CDR3 DNA: TGTGCCAGTAGTATAAACAGGGGGCTGATGAACACTGAAGCTTTCTTT. Translating gives CASSINRGLMNTEAFF. The chain has TRBV19 and TRBJ1-1; 9 positions match TRBD1. Losses at the gene ends were 2 bases for V and 0 bases for J; bases not matched to a gene: 4. The V gene's germline CDR1 is LNHDA and CDR2 SQIVND (reference sequence). The CDR3 is 16 amino acids. The full variable domain, completed using reference TRBV19 and TRBJ1-1, is DGGITQSPKYLFRKEGQNVTLSCEQNLNHDAMYWYRQDPGQGLRLIYYSQIVNDFQKGDIAEGYSVSREKKESFPLTVTSAQKNPTAFYLCASSINRGLMNTEAFFGQGTRLTVV.

CDR3 residues: CASSIRAGLPTDTQYF. In DNA, the CDR3 is TGTGCCAGTAGTATTCGGGCAGGGTTACCCACAGATACGCAGTATTTT. This chain links TRBV19 with TRBJ2-3, with D perhaps TRBD1 (5 bases). Germline-derived CDR1 and CDR2 are LNHDA and SQIVND (reference sequence). CDR3 size: 16 residues. The V end lost 3 bases, the J end lost 2 bases, and 15 bases lay between the germline ends. Combining the CDR3 with reference TRBV19 and TRBJ2-3 gives the whole variable domain DGGITQSPKYLFRKEGQNVTLSCEQNLNHDAMYWYRQDPGQGLRLIYYSQIVNDFQKGDIAEGYSVSREKKESFPLTVTSAQKNPTAFYLCASSIRAGLPTDTQYFGPGTRLTVL.

The chain carries TRBV10-3 and TRBJ2-1; 15 nucleotides align to TRBD2. The V gene end was trimmed by 9 bases and the J gene end by 5 bases; junction bases not matched to a gene: 11. The CDR3 spans 17 residues. The germline gives CDR1 ENHRY, CDR2 SYGVKD. Here the CDR3 reads CAISGLGLAGGHNEQFF. The CDR3 DNA sequence: TGTGCCATTTCGGGTTTGGGACTAGCGGGAGGCCACAATGAGCAGTTCTTC.

This rearrangement joins TRBV15 to TRBJ2-1, with TRBD1 identical over 8 bases. CDR1 is LNHNV, CDR2 YYDKDF, per germline (reference sequence). J was trimmed by 6 bases and V by 3 bases; bases with no gene match: 7. This CDR3 has 15 residues. CDR3 DNA: TGTGCCACCAGCAGGTGGACAGGGAACGGCAATGAGCAGTTCTTC. Translated: CATSRWTGNGNEQFF.

This sequence joins TRBV6-5 and TRBJ2-2, with TRBD1 as a possible D gene (5 bases). This CDR3 has 14 amino acids. Germline V gene sequence: CDR1 MNHEY, CDR2 SVGAGI. Trimming pared 10 bases from V and 4 bases from J, leaving 16 bases between. CDR3 nucleotide sequence: TGTGCCACACGTAAGGGGAAGGCCACCGGGGAGCTGTTTTTT. Its translation: CATRKGKATGELFF.

The V and J genes are TRBV5-1 and TRBJ2-7; 13 nucleotides agree with TRBD2. Trimming at V came to 3 bases and at J to 6 bases, leaving 6 bases not matched to a gene. Germline V gives CDR1 SGHRS, CDR2 YFSETQ. CDR3 size: 15 residues. The CDR3 loop reads CASSSPGLAGLEQYF. Here the CDR3 DNA reads TGCGCCAGCAGCTCACCGGGACTAGCGGGACTCGAGCAGTACTTC.

The rearrangement joins TRBV7-2 to TRBJ1-5; 10 bases match TRBD1. Germline V CDR1 and CDR2: SGHTA, FQGNSA. The CDR3 runs to 15 residues. The V segment lost 4 bases and the J segment 7 bases; nucleotides outside the gene matches: 7. This CDR3 is CASSWGQGIGQPQHF. The CDR3 nucleotides read TGTGCCAGCAGCTGGGGACAGGGGATTGGACAGCCCCAGCATTTT.